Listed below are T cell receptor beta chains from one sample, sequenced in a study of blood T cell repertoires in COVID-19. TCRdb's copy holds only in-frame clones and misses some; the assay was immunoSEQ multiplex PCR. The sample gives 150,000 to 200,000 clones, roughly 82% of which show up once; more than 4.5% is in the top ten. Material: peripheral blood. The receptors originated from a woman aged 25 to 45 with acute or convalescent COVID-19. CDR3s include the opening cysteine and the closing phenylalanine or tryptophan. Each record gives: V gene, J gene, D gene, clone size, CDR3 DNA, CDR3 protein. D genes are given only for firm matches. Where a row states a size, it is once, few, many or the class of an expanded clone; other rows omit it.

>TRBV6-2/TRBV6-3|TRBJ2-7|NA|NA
TGTGCCAGCAGTTACAGTACAAATTACGAGCAGTACTTC
CASSYSTNYEQYF
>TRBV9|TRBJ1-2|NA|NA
TGTGCCAGCAGCTCGAGGGTAGGCTACACCTTC
CASSSRVGYTF
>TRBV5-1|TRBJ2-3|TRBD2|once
TGCGCCAGCAGCTTCAGACCTCTAGCGGGGGGGCCAGATACGCAGTATTTT
CASSFRPLAGGPDTQYF
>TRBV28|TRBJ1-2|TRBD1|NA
TGTGCCAGCAGTTTATCGTTGGACAGGGATGACTATGGCTACACCTTC
CASSLSLDRDDYGYTF
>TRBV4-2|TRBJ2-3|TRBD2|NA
TGTGCCAGCAGCGAAAGGACTAGCGGGGAGCCTCTGGCAGATACGCAGTATTTT
CASSERTSGEPLADTQYF
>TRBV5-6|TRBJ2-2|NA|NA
TGTGCCAGCAGCTGGTACCTAACAGGGTACGACACCGGGGAGCTGTTTTTT
CASSWYLTGYDTGELFF
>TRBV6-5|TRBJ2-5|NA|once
TGTGCCAGCAGTTCCAGAGAGACCCAGTACTTC
CASSSRETQYF
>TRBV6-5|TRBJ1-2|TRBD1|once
TGTGCCAGCAGTTACTTGGCGACAGGGGGAAGGGCCGGCTACACCTTC
CASSYLATGGRAGYTF
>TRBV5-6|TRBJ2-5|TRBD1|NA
TGTGCCAGCAGCTTGGCCGACAGGGGGTTAGGGTCCCAGTACTTC
CASSLADRGLGSQYF
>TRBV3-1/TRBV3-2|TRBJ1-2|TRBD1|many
TGTGCCAGCAGTGAGAAAAAGACAGGGGGAGGTGGCTACACCTTC
CASSEKKTGGGGYTF
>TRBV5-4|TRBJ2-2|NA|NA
TGTGCCAGCAGCTTGGGAGGCACCGGGGAGCTGTTTTTT
CASSLGGTGELFF
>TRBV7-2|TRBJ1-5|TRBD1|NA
TGTGCCAGCAGTCCGGACAGGACCAGGAGTCCCCAGCATTTT
CASSPDRTRSPQHF
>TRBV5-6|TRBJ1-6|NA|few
TGTGCCAGCAGCTTCAGGGGCACAGGGAATTCACCCCTCCACTTT
CASSFRGTGNSPLHF
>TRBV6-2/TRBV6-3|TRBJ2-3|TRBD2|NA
TGTGCCAGCAGTTACCCCCTTGGTGGGGGGGAGGCGGATACGCAGTATTTT
CASSYPLGGGEADTQYF
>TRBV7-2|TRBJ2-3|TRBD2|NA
TGTGCCAGCAGCCATCGGACTAGCGGGGGCCCAGATACGCAGTATTTT
CASSHRTSGGPDTQYF
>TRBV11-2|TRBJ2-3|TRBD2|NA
TGTGCCAGCAGTTACACCGGGACTAGAGGTCCGAACACAGATACGCAGTATTTT
CASSYTGTRGPNTDTQYF
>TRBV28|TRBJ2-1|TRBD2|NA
TGTGCCAGCAGTCCGGAGAGACTAGCGGGAGTAGGTGAGCAGTTCTTC
CASSPERLAGVGEQFF
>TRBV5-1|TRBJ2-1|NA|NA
TGCGCCAGCAGCTACGGTGGCTACAATGAGCAGTTCTTC
CASSYGGYNEQFF
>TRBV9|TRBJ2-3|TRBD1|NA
TGTGCCAGCAGCCCAGGGGGCCGGGGTGGGACAGATACGCAGTATTTT
CASSPGGRGGTDTQYF
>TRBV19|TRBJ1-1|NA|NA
TGTGCCAGTAGTGGCGGGGGGGTGAACACTGAAGCTTTCTTT
CASSGGGVNTEAFF
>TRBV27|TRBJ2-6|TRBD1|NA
TGTGCCAGCAGTTGGGGACAGGGGAGGACTGGGGCCAACGTCCTGACTTTC
CASSWGQGRTGANVLTF
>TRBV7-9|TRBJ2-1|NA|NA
TGTGCCAGCAGCCCCGTCCGCGGGAATGAGCAGTTCTTC
CASSPVRGNEQFF
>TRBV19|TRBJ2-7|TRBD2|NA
TGTGCCAGTAGTAACAGCGGGAGTTACTCCTACGAGCAGTACTTC
CASSNSGSYSYEQYF
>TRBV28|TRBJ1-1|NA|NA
TGTGCCATTTCAGGGACTGCTATGAACACTGAAGCTTTCTTT
CAISGTAMNTEAFF
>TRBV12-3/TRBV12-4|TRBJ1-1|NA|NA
TGTGCCAGCAGTTTGCGGGCGAACACTGAAGCTTTCTTT
CASSLRANTEAFF
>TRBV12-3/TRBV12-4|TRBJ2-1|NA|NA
TGTGCCAGCAGTCTCCGGGGCTACAATGAGCAGTTCTTC
CASSLRGYNEQFF
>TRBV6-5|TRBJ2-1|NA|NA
TGTGCCAGCAGTTACTCGGCTGCTAGAGCAACCGAGCAGTTCTTC
CASSYSAARATEQFF
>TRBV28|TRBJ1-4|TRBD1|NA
TGTGCCAGCAGCCTGGCAGGGGGCGCAACTAATGAAAAACTGTTTTTT
CASSLAGGATNEKLFF
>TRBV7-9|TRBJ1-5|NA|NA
TGTGCCAGCAGCGCGGCCGCGGGATATCAGCCCCAGCATTTT
CASSAAAGYQPQHF
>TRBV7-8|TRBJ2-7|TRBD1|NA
TGTGCCAGCAGCCATGCATTGTGGGGACAGGAATCCTACGAGCAGTACTTC
CASSHALWGQESYEQYF
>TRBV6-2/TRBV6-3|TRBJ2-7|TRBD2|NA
TGTGCCAGCAGATACCCCACGGGAGGAGTCTACGAGCAGTACTTC
CASRYPTGGVYEQYF
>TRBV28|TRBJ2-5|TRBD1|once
TGTGCCAGCAGAATGAGACAGGGGGTCTCGCAAGAGACCCAGTACTTC
CASRMRQGVSQETQYF
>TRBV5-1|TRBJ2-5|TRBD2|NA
TGCGCCAGCAGCCGGACTAGCGGCCGAGAGACCCAGTACTTC
CASSRTSGRETQYF
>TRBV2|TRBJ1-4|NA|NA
TGTGCCAGCAGTATCGGAGGGAAGGGTGAAAAACTGTTTTTT
CASSIGGKGEKLFF
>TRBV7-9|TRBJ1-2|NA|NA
TGTGCCAGCAGCTCAGGTCGGGGCTACACCTTC
CASSSGRGYTF
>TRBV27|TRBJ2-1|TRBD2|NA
TGTGCCAGCAGTACCACTAGCGATGAGCAGTTCTTC
CASSTTSDEQFF
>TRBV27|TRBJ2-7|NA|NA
TGTGCCAGCAGCCACCCCGGACAGTTCGTCTACGAGCAGTACTTC
CASSHPGQFVYEQYF
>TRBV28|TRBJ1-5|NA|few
TGTGCCAGCACCAGAGACAGCCTATTCAATCAGCCCCAGCATTTT
CASTRDSLFNQPQHF
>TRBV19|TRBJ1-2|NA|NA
TGTGCCAGTAGTATCCGGGACACAGCAAGCTACACCTTC
CASSIRDTASYTF
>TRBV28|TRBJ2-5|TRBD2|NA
TGTGCCAGCACTGCGAGGCTAGCGGGTCAAGAGACCCAGTACTTC
CASTARLAGQETQYF
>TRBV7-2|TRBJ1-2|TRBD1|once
TGTGCCAGCAGCCAGCGACAGGGGGATGGTGGCTACACCTTC
CASSQRQGDGGYTF
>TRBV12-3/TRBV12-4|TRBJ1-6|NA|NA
TGTGCCGCTGGCAGGGGCAATTCACCCCTCCACTTT
CAAGRGNSPLHF
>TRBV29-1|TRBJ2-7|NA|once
TGCAGCGTGGAGATCTCCTACGAGCAGTACTTC
CSVEISYEQYF
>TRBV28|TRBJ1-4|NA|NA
TGTGCCAGCAGTTTAGATCCGGTTAATGAAAAACTGTTTTTT
CASSLDPVNEKLFF
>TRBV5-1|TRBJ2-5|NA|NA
TGCGCCACCCACTATGGACAGCAAGAGACCCAGTACTTC
CATHYGQQETQYF
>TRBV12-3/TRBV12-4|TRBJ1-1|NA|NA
TGTGCCAGCAGTACCGTCTATGAAGCTTTCTTT
CASSTVYEAFF
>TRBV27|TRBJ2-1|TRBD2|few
TGTGCCAGCAGTAAGACTAGCGGGGTACGTTACGTCAATGAGCAGTTCTTC
CASSKTSGVRYVNEQFF
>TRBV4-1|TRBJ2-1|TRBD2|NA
TGCGCCAGCAGCCAGGGACTAGCGGGGGAGTTCTTC
CASSQGLAGEFF
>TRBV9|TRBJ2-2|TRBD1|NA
TGTGCCAGCAGCGCCCGGACAGGCTCCGGGGGGGAGCTGTTTTTT
CASSARTGSGGELFF
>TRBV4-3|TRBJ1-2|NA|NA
TGCGCCAGCAGCCAGGCCCGAGGACAGAACTATGGCTACACCTTC
CASSQARGQNYGYTF